In its sample, the clone carrying this TCR beta chain was seen many times. The CDR3 covers 14 residues. CDR1 and CDR2 from the germline V gene are SGHRS and YFSETQ. V lost 4 bases and J lost 5; bases outside the gene matches: 7. For TCRbeta, the library was prepared with unique molecular identifiers. TCRdb itself ran the PCR reads through MiXCR, one entry per CDR3 protein. The sample holds around 600,000 distinct CDR3 sequences, 10% to 13% seen once. This entry belongs to a study of T-cell reconstitution after alpha-beta-depleted transplantation in children. This specimen was PBMCs from the stem cell graft donor, taken from the stem cell graft. The rearrangement joins TRBV5-1 to TRBJ1-2; 8 bases line up with TRBD1. This clonotype was obtained from a human donor who donated a stem cell graft to a child with acute myeloid leukemia. CDR3 in amino acids: CASSPNTGGYGYTF. For the CDR3, the DNA is TGCGCCAGCAGCCCCAATACAGGGGGATATGGCTACACCTTC.